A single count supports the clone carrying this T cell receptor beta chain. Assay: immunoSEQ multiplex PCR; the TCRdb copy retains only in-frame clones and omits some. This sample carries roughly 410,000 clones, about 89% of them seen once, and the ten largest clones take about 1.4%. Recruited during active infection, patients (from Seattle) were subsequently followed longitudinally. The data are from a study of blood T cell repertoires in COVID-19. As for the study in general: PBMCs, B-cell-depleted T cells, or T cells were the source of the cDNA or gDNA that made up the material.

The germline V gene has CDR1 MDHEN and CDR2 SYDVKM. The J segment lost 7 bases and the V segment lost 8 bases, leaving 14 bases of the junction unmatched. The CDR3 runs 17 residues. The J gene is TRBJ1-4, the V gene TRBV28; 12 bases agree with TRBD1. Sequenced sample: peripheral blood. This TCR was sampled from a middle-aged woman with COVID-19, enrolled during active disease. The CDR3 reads CASVTRDRGQRGEKLFF. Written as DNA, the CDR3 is TGTGCCAGCGTGACCCGGGACAGGGGGCAGCGAGGTGAAAAACTGTTTTTT.